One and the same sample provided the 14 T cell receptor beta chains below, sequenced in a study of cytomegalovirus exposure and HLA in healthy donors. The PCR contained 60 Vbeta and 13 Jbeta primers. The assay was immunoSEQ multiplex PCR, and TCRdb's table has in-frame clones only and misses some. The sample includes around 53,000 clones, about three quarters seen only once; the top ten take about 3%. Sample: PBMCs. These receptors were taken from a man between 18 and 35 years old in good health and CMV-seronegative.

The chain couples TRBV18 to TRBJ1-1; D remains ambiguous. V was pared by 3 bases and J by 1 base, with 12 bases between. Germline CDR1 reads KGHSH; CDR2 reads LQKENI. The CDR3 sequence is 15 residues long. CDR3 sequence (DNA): TGTGCCAGCTCACCTTCCGTAGGAGGGAACACTGAAGCTTTCTTT. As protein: CASSPSVGGNTEAFF. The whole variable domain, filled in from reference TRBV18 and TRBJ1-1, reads NAGVMQNPRHLVRRRGQEARLRCSPMKGHSHVYWYRQLPEEGLKFMVYLQKENIIDESGMPKERFSAEFPKEGPSILRIQQVVRGDSAAYFCASSPSVGGNTEAFFGQGTRLTVV.

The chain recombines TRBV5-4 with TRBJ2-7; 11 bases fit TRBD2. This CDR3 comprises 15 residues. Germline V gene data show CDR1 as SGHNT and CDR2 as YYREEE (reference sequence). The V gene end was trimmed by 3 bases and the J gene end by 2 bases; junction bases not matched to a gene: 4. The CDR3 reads CASSSGTSGAYEQYF. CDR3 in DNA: TGTGCCAGCAGCTCCGGGACTAGCGGAGCCTACGAGCAGTACTTC.

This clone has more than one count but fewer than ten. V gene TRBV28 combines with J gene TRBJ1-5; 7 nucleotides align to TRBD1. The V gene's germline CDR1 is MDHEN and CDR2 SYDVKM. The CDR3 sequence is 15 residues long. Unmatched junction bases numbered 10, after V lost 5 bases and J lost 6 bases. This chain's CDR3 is CASSEGTDFSQPQHF. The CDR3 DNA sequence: TGTGCCAGCAGTGAAGGGACAGACTTTAGTCAGCCCCAGCATTTT.

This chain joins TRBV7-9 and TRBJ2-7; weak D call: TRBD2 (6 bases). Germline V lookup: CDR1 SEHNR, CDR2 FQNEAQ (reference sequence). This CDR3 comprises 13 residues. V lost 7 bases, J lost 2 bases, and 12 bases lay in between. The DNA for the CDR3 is TGTGCCAGCAATCCTAGCGACACCTACGAGCAGTACTTC. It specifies CASNPSDTYEQYF.

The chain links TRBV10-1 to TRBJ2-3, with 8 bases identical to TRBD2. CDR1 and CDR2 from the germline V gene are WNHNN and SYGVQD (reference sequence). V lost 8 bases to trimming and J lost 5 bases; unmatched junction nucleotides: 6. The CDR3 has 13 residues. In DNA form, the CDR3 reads TGCGCCAGCGGAACTAGCGGCATAGATACGCAGTATTTT. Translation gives CASGTSGIDTQYF.

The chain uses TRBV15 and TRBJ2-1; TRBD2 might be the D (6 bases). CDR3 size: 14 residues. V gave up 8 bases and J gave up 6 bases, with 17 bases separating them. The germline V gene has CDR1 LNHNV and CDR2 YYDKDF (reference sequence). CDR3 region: CATGQYGSPNEQFF. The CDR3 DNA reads TGTGCCACCGGTCAATACGGGAGTCCCAATGAGCAGTTCTTC.

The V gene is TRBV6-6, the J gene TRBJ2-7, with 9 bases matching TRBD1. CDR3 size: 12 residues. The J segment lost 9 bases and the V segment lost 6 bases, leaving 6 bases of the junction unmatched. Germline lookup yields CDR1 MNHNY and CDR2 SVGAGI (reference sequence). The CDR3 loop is CASRSQGAWQYF. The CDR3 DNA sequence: TGTGCCAGCAGATCACAGGGGGCATGGCAGTACTTC.

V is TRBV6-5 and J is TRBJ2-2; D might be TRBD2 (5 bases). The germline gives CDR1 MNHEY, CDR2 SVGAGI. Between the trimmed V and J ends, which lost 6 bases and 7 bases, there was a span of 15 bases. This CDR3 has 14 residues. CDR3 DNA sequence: TGTGCCAGCAGCCCCGTCGGACTTGGCGGGGAGCTGTTTTTT. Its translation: CASSPVGLGGELFF.

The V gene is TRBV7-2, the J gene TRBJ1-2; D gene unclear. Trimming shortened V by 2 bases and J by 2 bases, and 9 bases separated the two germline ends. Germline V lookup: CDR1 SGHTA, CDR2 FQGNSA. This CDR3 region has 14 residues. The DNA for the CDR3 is TGTGCCAGCAGCTTAATCGGGAAAAACTATGGCTACACCTTC. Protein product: CASSLIGKNYGYTF.

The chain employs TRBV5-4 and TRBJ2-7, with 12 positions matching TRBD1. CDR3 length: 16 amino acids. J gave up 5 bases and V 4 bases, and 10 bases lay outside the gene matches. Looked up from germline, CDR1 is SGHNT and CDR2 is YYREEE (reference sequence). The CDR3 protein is CASSPQSGQGAHEQYF. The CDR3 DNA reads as TGTGCCAGCAGCCCTCAGTCGGGACAGGGGGCCCACGAGCAGTACTTC.

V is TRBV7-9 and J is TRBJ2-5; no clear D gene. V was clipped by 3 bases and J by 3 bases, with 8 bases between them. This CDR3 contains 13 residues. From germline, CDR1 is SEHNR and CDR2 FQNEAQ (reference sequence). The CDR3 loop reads CASSFGAKETQYF. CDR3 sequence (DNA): TGTGCCAGCAGCTTTGGAGCTAAAGAGACCCAGTACTTC.

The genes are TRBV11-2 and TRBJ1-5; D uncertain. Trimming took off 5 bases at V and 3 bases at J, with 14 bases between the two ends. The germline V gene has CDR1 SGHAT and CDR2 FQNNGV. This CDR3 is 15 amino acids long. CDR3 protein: CASSPGQTNNQPQHF. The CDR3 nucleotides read TGTGCCAGCAGCCCGGGTCAGACCAACAATCAGCCCCAGCATTTT.

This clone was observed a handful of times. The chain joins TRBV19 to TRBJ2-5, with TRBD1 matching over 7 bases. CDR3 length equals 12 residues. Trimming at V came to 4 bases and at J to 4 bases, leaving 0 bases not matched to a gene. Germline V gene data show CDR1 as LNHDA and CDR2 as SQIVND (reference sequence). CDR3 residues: CASSTGGETQYF. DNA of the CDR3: TGTGCCAGTAGTACAGGGGGAGAGACCCAGTACTTC.

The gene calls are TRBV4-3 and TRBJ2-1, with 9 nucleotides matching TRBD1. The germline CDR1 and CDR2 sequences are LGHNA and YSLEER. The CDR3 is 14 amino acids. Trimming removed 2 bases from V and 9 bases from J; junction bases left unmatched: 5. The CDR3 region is CASSQWDRETEQFF. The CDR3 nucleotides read TGCGCCAGCAGCCAATGGGACAGGGAGACTGAGCAGTTCTTC.